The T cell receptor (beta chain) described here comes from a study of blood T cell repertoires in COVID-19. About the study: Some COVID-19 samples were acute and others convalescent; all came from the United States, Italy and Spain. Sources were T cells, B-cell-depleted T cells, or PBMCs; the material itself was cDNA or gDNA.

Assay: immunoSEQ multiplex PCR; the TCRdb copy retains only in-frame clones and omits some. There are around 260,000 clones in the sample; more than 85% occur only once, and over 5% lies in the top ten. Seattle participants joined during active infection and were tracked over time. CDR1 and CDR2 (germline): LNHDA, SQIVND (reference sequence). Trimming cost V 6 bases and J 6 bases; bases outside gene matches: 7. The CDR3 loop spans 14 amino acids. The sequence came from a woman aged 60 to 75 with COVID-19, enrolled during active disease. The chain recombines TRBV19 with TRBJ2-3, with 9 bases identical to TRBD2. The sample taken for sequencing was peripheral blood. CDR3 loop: CASRAGGPVDTQYF. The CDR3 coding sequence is TGTGCCAGTAGGGCGGGAGGGCCAGTGGATACGCAGTATTTT.